Listed below are T cell receptor beta chains from one sample, sequenced in a study of post-analysis software for immune sequencing data. TCRdb itself ran the PCR reads through MiXCR, one entry per CDR3 protein. The sample has 430,000 or so distinct CDR3 sequences, approximately 38% seen once. Sequenced: blood. These receptors were obtained from a girl aged 2-10 years with multiple sclerosis. Each CDR3 is given with its conserved first and last residue. A D gene is named only where the DNA matches it firmly. Clone size is not always given. Where it is, it says once, few, many or a class for expanded clones.

V gene	D gene	clone size	J gene	CDR3 DNA	CDR3 protein
TRBV7-3	TRBD2	-	TRBJ2-7	TGTGCCAGCAGCTTACTAGCGGGTTACGAGCAGTACTTC	CASSLLAGYEQYF
TRBV3-1	-	-	TRBJ2-7	TGTGCCAGCAGCCAAGATATCTTGACTAAGATCGTTTACGAGCAGTACTTC	CASSQDILTKIVYEQYF
TRBV27	-	few	TRBJ2-6	TGTGCCAGCAGTTTACTGTGGGAAACTGGGGCCAACGTCCTGACTTTC	CASSLLWETGANVLTF
TRBV29-1	-	-	TRBJ1-2	TGCAGCGTTGAATGGACCCTGAACTATGGCTACACCTTC	CSVEWTLNYGYTF
TRBV7-6	TRBD1	-	TRBJ1-1	TGTGCCAGCAGCCCCATTCATACTGACAGGGCTAAGGACACTGAAGCTTTCTTT	CASSPIHTDRAKDTEAFF
TRBV4-1	TRBD2	many	TRBJ2-3	TGCGCCAGCAGCCAAGCGGAAGCGGGGGGGCACCGGGCAGATACGCAGTATTTT	CASSQAEAGGHRADTQYF
TRBV12-3/TRBV12-4	-	few	TRBJ2-2	TGTGCCAGCAGTTTCCTACGGGACGACCTCACCGGGGAGCTGTTTTTT	CASSFLRDDLTGELFF
TRBV3-1	-	few	TRBJ2-7	TGTGCCAGCAGCCAGAGAGTAGGAGAGCAGTACTTC	CASSQRVGEQYF
TRBV4-1	TRBD1	-	TRBJ1-5	TGCGCCAGCAGCCAAGACGGGACAGGGGGCTATCAGCCCCAGCATTTT	CASSQDGTGGYQPQHF
TRBV7-2	-	-	TRBJ2-7	TGTGCCAGCAGCTTGTACACAGCAACCTACGAGCAGTACTTC	CASSLYTATYEQYF
TRBV20-1	-	few	TRBJ1-4	TGCAGTGCATACAGGGCGGGGGATGAAAAACTGTTTTTT	CSAYRAGDEKLFF
TRBV5-5	TRBD2	-	TRBJ2-3	TGTGCCAGCAGCGCAACGCCCGGGACTAGCGGGAGCACAGATACGCAGTATTTT	CASSATPGTSGSTDTQYF
TRBV29-1	TRBD2	-	TRBJ2-5	TGCAGCGTGCGTATAACTAGCGCGGAGACCCAGTACTTC	CSVRITSAETQYF
TRBV6-1	-	-	TRBJ1-1	TGTGCCAGCAGTGCAACGGGCCCAGGGGCCGGGGACACTGAAGCTTTCTTT	CASSATGPGAGDTEAFF
TRBV9	TRBD1	few	TRBJ2-7	TGTGCCAGCAGCGTAGCGGACAGGACCTACGAGCAGTACTTC	CASSVADRTYEQYF
TRBV5-1	TRBD1	-	TRBJ1-5	TGCACCAGCAGCTCGGGACAGGTCAATCAGCCCCAGCATTTT	CTSSSGQVNQPQHF
TRBV27	TRBD1	-	TRBJ2-6	TGTGCCAGCAGTTTGGGACAGGGAGCGGGAAGCTCTGGGGCCAACGTCCTGACTTTC	CASSLGQGAGSSGANVLTF
TRBV10-3	-	-	TRBJ2-1	TGTGCCATCAGTGAAGGGCAGGGGAATGAGCAGTTCTTC	CAISEGQGNEQFF
TRBV12-3/TRBV12-4	-	-	TRBJ2-1	TGTGCCAGCAGCTCGAGGGGTGACAGCTCCTACAATGAGCAGTTCTTC	CASSSRGDSSYNEQFF
TRBV12-3/TRBV12-4	-	-	TRBJ2-5	TGTGCCAGCAGTGCAGCCCCACAACTAGAGACCCAGTACTTC	CASSAAPQLETQYF
TRBV5-1	-	-	TRBJ2-7	TGCGCCAGCAAAGACAAATACGAGCAGTACTTC	CASKDKYEQYF
TRBV4-1	TRBD2	-	TRBJ2-1	TGCGCCAGCAGCCAAACCTCAACTAGCGGGAGTTACAATGAGCAGTTCTTC	CASSQTSTSGSYNEQFF
TRBV7-2	TRBD2	few	TRBJ2-5	TGTGCCAGCAGCGCCGCGCGACTAGCGGGAGAAGAGACCCAGTACTTC	CASSAARLAGEETQYF
TRBV6-5	-	-	TRBJ2-1	TGTGCCAGCAGTTCCAACTGGATCTACAATGAGCAGTTCTTC	CASSSNWIYNEQFF
TRBV20-1	-	-	TRBJ1-1	TGCAGTGCCCCAAAAGGGGGACATGGGTCAAACACTGAAGCTTTCTTT	CSAPKGGHGSNTEAFF
TRBV23-1	TRBD2	-	TRBJ2-7	TGCGCCAGCCCCGTCGGGGGGGAGCCCTACGAGCAGTACTTC	CASPVGGEPYEQYF
TRBV6-6	-	-	TRBJ1-1	TGTGCCAGCATCGCACCCGGCCCCACTGAAGCTTTCTTT	CASIAPGPTEAFF
TRBV7-2	TRBD2	-	TRBJ2-1	TGTGCCAGCAGCGCGGGACTGCGGGGGGAGCAGTTCTTC	CASSAGLRGEQFF
TRBV2	-	few	TRBJ2-5	TGTGCCAGCAGTGTGCAGGGGCCGGTGGAGACCCAGTACTTC	CASSVQGPVETQYF